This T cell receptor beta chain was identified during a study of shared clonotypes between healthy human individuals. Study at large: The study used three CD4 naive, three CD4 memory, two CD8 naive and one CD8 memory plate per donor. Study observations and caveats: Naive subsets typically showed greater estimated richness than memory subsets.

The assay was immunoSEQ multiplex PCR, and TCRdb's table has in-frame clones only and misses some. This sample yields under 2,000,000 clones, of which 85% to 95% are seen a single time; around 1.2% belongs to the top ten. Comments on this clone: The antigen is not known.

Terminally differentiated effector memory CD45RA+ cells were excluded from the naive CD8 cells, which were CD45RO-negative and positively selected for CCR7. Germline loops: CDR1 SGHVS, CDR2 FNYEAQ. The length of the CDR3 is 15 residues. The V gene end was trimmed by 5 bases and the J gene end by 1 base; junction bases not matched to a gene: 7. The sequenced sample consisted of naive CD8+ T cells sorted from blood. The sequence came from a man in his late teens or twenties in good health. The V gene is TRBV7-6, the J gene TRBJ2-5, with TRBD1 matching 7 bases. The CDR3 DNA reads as TGTGCCAGCAGCCATGGGGGACAGCCCCAAGAGACCCAGTACTTC. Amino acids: CASSHGGQPQETQYF.